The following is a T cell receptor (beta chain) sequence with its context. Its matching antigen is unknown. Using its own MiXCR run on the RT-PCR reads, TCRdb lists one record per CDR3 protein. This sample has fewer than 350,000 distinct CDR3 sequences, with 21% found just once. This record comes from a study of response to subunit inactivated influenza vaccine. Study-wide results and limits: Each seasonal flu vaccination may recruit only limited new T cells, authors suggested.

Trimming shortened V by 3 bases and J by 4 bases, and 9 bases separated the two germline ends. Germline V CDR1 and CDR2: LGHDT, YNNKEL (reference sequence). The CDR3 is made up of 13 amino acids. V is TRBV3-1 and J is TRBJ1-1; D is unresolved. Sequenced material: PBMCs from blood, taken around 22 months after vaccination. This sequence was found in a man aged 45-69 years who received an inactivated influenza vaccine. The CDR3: CASSHGGGTEAFF. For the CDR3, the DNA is TGTGCCAGCAGCCACGGCGGAGGCACTGAAGCTTTCTTT. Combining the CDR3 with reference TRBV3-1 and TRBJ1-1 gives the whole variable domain DTAVSQTPKYLVTQMGNDKSIKCEQNLGHDTMYWYKQDSKKFLKIMFSYNNKELIINETVPNRFSPKSPDKAHLNLHINSLELGDSAVYFCASSHGGGTEAFFGQGTRLTVV.